The rows below give T cell receptor beta chains drawn from one sample of a study of blood T cell repertoires in COVID-19. Assay used: immunoSEQ multiplex PCR; TCRdb lists only in-frame clones, some missing. Of 290,000 or so clones in the sample, almost 90% were seen once. Sample: PBMCs or T cells enriched from blood (not recorded which). Source of these receptors: a young woman with acute COVID-19. Both conserved end residues are part of each CDR3. The order of the fields is V gene, CDR3 protein.

>TRBV9
CASSVGTDYGYTF
>TRBV7-2
CASSLVVSGGQETQYF
>TRBV5-1
CASSSWTSGSPYNEQFF
>TRBV3-1/TRBV3-2
CASSQVVSSGSYNEQFF
>TRBV10-3
CAIRPSTGEVVNEQFF
>TRBV3-1/TRBV3-2
CASSQPRGDRGTYEQYF
>TRBV28
CASSFSAGRSAEQFF
>TRBV9
CASSVLGQPNEKLFF
>TRBV9
CASSLNPGDTQYF
>TRBV6-5
CASSPGLAFETQYF
>TRBV6-5
CASRRDNEQFF
>TRBV18
CASSLGQGQETQYF
>TRBV5-1
CASSLVGLAGSNEQFF
>TRBV7-9
CASTFQDISGYTF
>TRBV27
CASSRYTGSSYNEQFF
>TRBV2
CASSEAPGLDTEAFF
>TRBV5-1
CASSLRGVNTEAFF
>TRBV2
CASSDGTGTNYGYTF
>TRBV10-3
CATGQGMGNTIYF
>TRBV18
CASSSTPTGELFF
>TRBV27
CASSLRGMNTGELFF
>TRBV9
CASSVETSGGRDTQYF
>TRBV11-3
CASSHRLAGGGSNEQFF
>TRBV7-3
CASSRDRADEQYF
>TRBV28
CASSPGGPQETQYF
>TRBV5-8
CASSLIAGGIYSSGNTIYF
>TRBV27
CASSPSGRAYEQYF
>TRBV9
CASSGLADQKNEQFF
>TRBV27
CASSGTESEAFF
>TRBV10-2
CASRPQGTGANVLTF
>TRBV11-2
CASSLGGLAGPREQYF
>TRBV11-3
CASQKQGAHGYTF
>TRBV29-1
CSVPWGDSGGNEQFF